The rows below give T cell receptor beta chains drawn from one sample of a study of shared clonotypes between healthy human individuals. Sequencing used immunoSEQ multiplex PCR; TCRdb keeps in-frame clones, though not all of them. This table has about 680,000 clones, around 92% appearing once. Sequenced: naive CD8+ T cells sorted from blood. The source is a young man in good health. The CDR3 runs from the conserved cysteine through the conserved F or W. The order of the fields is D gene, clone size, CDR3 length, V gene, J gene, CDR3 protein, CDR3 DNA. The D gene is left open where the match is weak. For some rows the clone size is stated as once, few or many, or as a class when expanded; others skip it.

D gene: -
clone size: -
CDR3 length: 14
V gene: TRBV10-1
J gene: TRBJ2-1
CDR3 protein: CASSESGGYNEQFF
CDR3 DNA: TGCGCCAGCAGTGAGTCCGGGGGATACAATGAGCAGTTCTTC

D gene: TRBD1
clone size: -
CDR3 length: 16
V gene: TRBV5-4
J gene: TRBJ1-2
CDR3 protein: CASSLVVTGNVNGYTF
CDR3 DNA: TGTGCCAGCAGCTTGGTAGTGACAGGGAACGTAAATGGCTACACCTTC

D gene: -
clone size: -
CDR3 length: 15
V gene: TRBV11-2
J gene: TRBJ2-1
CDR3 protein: CASSFRGPSYNEQFF
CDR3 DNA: TGTGCCAGCAGCTTTAGGGGCCCGTCCTACAATGAGCAGTTCTTC

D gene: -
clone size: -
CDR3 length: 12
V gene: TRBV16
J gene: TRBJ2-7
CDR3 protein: CASSYGLGEQYF
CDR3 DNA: TGTGCCAGCAGCTACGGTCTGGGGGAGCAGTACTTC

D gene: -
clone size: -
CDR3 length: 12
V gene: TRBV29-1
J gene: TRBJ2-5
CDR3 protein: CSVLMLSETQYF
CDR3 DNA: TGCAGCGTTCTGATGTTGAGCGAGACCCAGTACTTC

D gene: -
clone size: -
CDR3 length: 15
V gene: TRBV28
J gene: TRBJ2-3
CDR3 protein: CASSLGSSSTDTQYF
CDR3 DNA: TGTGCCAGCAGTTTGGGCAGTTCTAGCACAGATACGCAGTATTTT

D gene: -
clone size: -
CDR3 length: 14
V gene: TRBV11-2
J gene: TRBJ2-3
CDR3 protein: CASSSRGGPYTQYF
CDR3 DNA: TGTGCCAGCAGCTCCCGTGGAGGGCCCTATACGCAGTATTTT

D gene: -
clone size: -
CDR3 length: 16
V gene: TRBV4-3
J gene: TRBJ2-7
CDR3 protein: CASSQEIGGGSYEQYF
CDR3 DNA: TGCGCCAGCAGCCAAGAAATAGGAGGGGGATCCTACGAGCAGTACTTC

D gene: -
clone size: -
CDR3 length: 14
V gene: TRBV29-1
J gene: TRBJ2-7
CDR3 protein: CSVESGILPYEQYF
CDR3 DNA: TGCAGCGTTGAATCAGGAATCTTGCCCTACGAGCAGTACTTC

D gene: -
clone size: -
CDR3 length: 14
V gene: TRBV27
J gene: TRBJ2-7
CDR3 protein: CASSLKTGTYEQYF
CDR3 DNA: TGTGCCAGCAGTCTAAAAACAGGGACCTACGAGCAGTACTTC

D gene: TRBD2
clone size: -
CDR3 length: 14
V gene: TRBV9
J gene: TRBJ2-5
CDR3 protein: CASSGSGRWETQYF
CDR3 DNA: TGTGCCAGCAGCGGTAGCGGGAGATGGGAGACCCAGTACTTC

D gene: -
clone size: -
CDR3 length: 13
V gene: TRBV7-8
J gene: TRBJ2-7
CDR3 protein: CASSLGPSYEQYF
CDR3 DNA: TGTGCCAGCAGTTTAGGACCCTCCTACGAGCAGTACTTC

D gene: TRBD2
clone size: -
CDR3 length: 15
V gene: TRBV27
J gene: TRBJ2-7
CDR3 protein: CASSFGPSGSYEQYF
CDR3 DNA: TGTGCCAGCAGTTTTGGTCCTAGCGGGAGCTACGAGCAGTACTTC

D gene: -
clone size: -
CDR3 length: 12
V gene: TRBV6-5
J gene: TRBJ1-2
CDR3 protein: CASSPGGNGYTF
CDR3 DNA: TGTGCCAGCAGCCCGGGGGGTAATGGCTACACCTTC

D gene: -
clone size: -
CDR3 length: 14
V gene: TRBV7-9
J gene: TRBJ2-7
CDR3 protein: CASSPLRGDHEQYF
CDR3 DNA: TGTGCCAGCAGCCCCTTGAGGGGGGACCACGAGCAGTACTTC

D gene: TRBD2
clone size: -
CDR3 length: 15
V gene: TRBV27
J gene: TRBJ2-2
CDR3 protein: CASSSGLAFTGELFF
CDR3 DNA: TGTGCCAGCAGTTCGGGACTAGCGTTCACCGGGGAGCTGTTTTTT

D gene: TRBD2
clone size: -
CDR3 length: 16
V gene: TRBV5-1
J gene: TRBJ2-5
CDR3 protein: CASSLGASGVWETQYF
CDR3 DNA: TGCGCCAGCAGCTTGGGTGCTAGCGGGGTGTGGGAGACCCAGTACTTC

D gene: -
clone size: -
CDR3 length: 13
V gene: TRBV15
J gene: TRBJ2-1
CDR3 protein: CATSRLKRREQFF
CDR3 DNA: TGTGCCACCAGTCGACTCAAAAGAAGGGAGCAGTTCTTC

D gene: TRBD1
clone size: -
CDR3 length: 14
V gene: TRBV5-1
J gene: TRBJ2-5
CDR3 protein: CASTKPGQQETQYF
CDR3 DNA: TGCGCCAGCACGAAGCCGGGACAGCAAGAGACCCAGTACTTC

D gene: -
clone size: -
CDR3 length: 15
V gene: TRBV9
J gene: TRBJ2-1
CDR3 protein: CASSVEGRWFDEQFF
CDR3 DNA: TGTGCCAGCAGCGTAGAGGGACGGTGGTTCGATGAGCAGTTCTTC

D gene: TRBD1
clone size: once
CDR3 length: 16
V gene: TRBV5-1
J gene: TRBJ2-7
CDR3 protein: CASSFYPRTGKDEQYF
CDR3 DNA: TGCGCCAGCAGCTTTTATCCCCGGACAGGGAAAGACGAGCAGTACTTC

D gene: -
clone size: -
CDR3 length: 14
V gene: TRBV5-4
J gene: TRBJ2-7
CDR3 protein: CASSFKGVPYEQYF
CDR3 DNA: TGTGCCAGCAGCTTCAAGGGGGTTCCCTACGAGCAGTACTTC

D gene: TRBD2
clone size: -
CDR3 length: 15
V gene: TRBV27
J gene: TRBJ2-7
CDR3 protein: CASSSGGKPAYEQYF
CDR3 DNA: TGTGCCAGCAGCTCGGGGGGAAAACCCGCCTACGAGCAGTACTTC